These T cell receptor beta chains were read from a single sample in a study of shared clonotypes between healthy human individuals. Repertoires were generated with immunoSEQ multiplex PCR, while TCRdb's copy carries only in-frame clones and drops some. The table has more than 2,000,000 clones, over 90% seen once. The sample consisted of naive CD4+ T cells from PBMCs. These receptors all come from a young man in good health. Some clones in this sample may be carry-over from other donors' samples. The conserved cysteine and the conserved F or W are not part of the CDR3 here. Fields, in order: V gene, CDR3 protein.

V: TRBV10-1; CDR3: ASSELGQPQH
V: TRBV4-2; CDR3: ASSQQGARYEQY
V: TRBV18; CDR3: ASSPDSEGYGYT
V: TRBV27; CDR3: ASSSHSGGQKLF
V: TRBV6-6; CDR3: ASSHRESNQPQH
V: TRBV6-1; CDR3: ASRGSGRGNEQF
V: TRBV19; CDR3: ASSIAGGTEAF
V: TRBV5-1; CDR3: ASSWSFWTGSVPPEFSVQF
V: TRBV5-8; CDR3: ASSYIGTNEQF
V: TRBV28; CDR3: ASRPVWVLNTEAF
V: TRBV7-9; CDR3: ASSSQGNTEAF
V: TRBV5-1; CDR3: ASSLPSDGNEQF
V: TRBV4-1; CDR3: ASSQPSLLRPTASGDQETQY
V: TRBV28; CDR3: ASSLPGYEQF
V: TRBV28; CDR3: ASSMGGRPEAF
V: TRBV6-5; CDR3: ASSYDPPRNEQF
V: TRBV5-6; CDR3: ASSLGTGSHTGELF
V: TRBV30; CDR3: AWSVPGQWTPIH
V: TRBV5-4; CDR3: ASSQSGTSGPRDTQY
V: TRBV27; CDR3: ASSSFRYGTGELF
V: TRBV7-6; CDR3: ASSLTGAETYEQY
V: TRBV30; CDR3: AWSVRSNQPQH
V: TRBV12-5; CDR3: ASGLQQGLDTGELF
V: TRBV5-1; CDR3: ASRADRSTDTQY
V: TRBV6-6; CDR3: ASSYERERQF
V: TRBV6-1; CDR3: ASRAGYFNTEAF
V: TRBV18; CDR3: ASSQTSGVGNEQF